The 32 T cell receptor beta chains presented below share a single source sample, sequenced in a study of shared clonotypes between healthy human individuals. Sequencing used immunoSEQ multiplex PCR; TCRdb keeps in-frame clones, though not all of them. The sample consists of 2 million to 2.5 million clones, roughly 90% of them appearing once. The sample consisted of naive CD4+ T cells from PBMCs. Subset: CD45RA+ positively selected. The receptors derive from a young man in good health. Some clones in this sample may be carry-over from other donors' samples.

The chain uses TRBV27 and TRBJ2-7, with a tentative D call TRBD1 (6 bases). The CDR3 loop spans 11 amino acids. Germline-derived CDR1 and CDR2 are MNHEY and SMNVEV (reference sequence). V was pared by 8 bases and J by 6 bases, with 11 bases between. DNA of the CDR3: TGTGCCAGCCGGAACAGGGCCGAGCAGTACTTC. Residues: CASRNRAEQYF.

The chain links TRBV5-4 to TRBJ2-3; D is uncertain. CDR1 and CDR2 (germline): SGHNT, YYREEE (reference sequence). Trimming stripped 0 bases from V and 6 bases from J, with 11 bases between. This CDR3 spans 14 amino acids. CDR3 region: CASSLAVSRDTQYF. The CDR3 DNA reads TGTGCCAGCAGCTTGGCTGTGAGTCGGGATACGCAGTATTTT.

This clone appeared once. The chain couples TRBV30 to TRBJ1-4; 8 bases align to TRBD1. The V gene end was trimmed by 8 bases and the J gene end by 5 bases; junction bases not matched to a gene: 7. The CDR3 has 13 amino acids. Germline-derived CDR1 and CDR2 are GTSNPN and SVGIG (reference sequence). The CDR3 loop is CAGQGQSNEKLFF. The CDR3 bases are TGTGCCGGACAGGGACAGTCCAATGAAAAACTGTTTTTT.

This clone has only one observation. The V and J genes are TRBV5-6 and TRBJ2-7; 8 bases map to TRBD1. CDR1 is SGHDT and CDR2 is YYEEEE in the germline V gene. With 5 bases clipped from V and 4 bases from J, the junction kept 11 bases outside the gene matches. The CDR3 extends over 15 amino acids. In nucleotides, the CDR3 is TGTGCCAGCAGGCCATACGGACAGGGAGGTTACGAGCAGTACTTC. Translated: CASRPYGQGGYEQYF.

This rearrangement joins TRBV10-3 to TRBJ2-1; 9 positions match TRBD1. This CDR3 contains 14 residues. Germline CDR1 and CDR2: ENHRY and SYGVKD. Trimming cost V 6 bases and J 4 bases; bases outside gene matches: 4. The CDR3 nucleotides read TGTGCCATCAGCTCGGACAGGGGATACAATGAGCAGTTCTTC. Protein sequence: CAISSDRGYNEQFF.

The V call is TRBV2, the J call TRBJ1-2, with D perhaps matching TRBD1 (6 bases). There are 15 residues in the CDR3. V lost 5 bases, J lost 7 bases, and 20 bases lay in between. The germline V gene has CDR1 SNHLY and CDR2 FYNNEI. For the CDR3, the DNA is TGTGCCAGCAGTAAGCTTGGGGGGCAGGATGGTGGCTACACCTTC. This sequence encodes CASSKLGGQDGGYTF.

About this clone: Additional DNA sequences in this sample encode the identical CDR3. The chain employs TRBV5-1 and TRBJ2-3, with 10 bases that match TRBD2. Germline values: CDR1 SGHRS, CDR2 YFSETQ. The CDR3 sequence is 15 residues long. V trimming: 4 bases; J trimming: 3 bases; junction bases outside the gene matches: 5. This CDR3 reads CASSPTSGATDTQYF. In DNA form, the CDR3 reads TGCGCCAGCAGCCCCACTAGCGGGGCTACAGATACGCAGTATTTT.

This chain joins TRBV4-3 and TRBJ2-1; perhaps TRBD1 as D (6 bases). CDR3 size: 20 residues. Germline CDR1 LGHNA, CDR2 YSLEER. V was pared by 0 bases and J by 4 bases, with 25 bases between. CDR3 sequence: CASSQEEWTESYTIYNEQFF. The CDR3 coding sequence is TGCGCCAGCAGCCAAGAAGAGTGGACAGAATCATATACAATATACAATGAGCAGTTCTTC.

The genes are TRBV5-1 and TRBJ2-6; 7 positions match TRBD1. There are 16 residues in the CDR3. V lost 0 bases and J lost 2; bases outside the gene matches: 2. The germline CDR1 and CDR2 sequences are SGHRS and YFSETQ. This CDR3 reads CASSLGQGPGANVLTF. The CDR3, as DNA: TGCGCCAGCAGCTTGGGACAGGGACCTGGGGCCAACGTCCTGACTTTC.

The chain is built from TRBV7-2 and TRBJ2-1; D might be TRBD1 (5 bases). The CDR3 is made up of 13 amino acids. V lost 7 bases, J lost 9 bases, and 16 bases lay in between. Germline loops: CDR1 SGHTA, CDR2 FQGNSA. This chain's CDR3 is CASNDRRQGEQFF. The DNA for the CDR3 is TGTGCCAGCAACGACCGCCGTCAGGGTGAGCAGTTCTTC.

V gene TRBV6-5 combines with J gene TRBJ2-7; D is unresolved. Trimming left V 0 bases short and J 5 bases short, with 8 bases between. CDR3 length: 13 residues. Looked up from germline, CDR1 is MNHEY and CDR2 is SVGAGI. The chain's CDR3 is CASSYSVSHEQYF. The CDR3 nucleotides read TGTGCCAGCAGTTACTCAGTCAGCCACGAGCAGTACTTC.

The V gene is TRBV19, the J gene TRBJ1-4; TRBD1 matches at 8 bases. The V gene's germline CDR1 is LNHDA and CDR2 SQIVND (reference sequence). CDR3 length: 14 amino acids. V lost 10 bases to trimming and J lost 6 bases; unmatched junction nucleotides: 10. Here the CDR3 DNA reads TGTGCCACCCGGAAGCAGGGGGCTCATGAAAAACTGTTTTTT. Amino acid sequence: CATRKQGAHEKLFF.

V and J are TRBV18 and TRBJ2-3; TRBD1 matches 9 bases. Germline CDR1 reads KGHSH; CDR2 reads LQKENI. V dropped 0 bases and J dropped 5; count of bases not matched to a gene: 9. CDR3 size: 17 residues. The CDR3 DNA is TGTGCCAGCTCACCACCGAGGGACAGGGATTTTGGAGATACGCAGTATTTT. It encodes CASSPPRDRDFGDTQYF. Full variable domain (rest looked up from reference TRBV18 and TRBJ2-3): NAGVMQNPRHLVRRRGQEARLRCSPMKGHSHVYWYRQLPEEGLKFMVYLQKENIIDESGMPKERFSAEFPKEGPSILRIQQVVRGDSAAYFCASSPPRDRDFGDTQYFGPGTRLTVL.

In the case of this clone: The sample carries other DNA sequences with the same CDR3. The genes are TRBV28 and TRBJ1-1; the D gene is possibly TRBD1 (6 bases). Germline CDR1 MDHEN, CDR2 SYDVKM. V lost 6 bases to trimming and J lost 3 bases, with 17 bases between them. There are 15 residues in the CDR3. The CDR3, as DNA: TGTGCCAGCAGCCCCCGGGGGGCGGGAGACACTGAAGCTTTCTTT. Translation gives CASSPRGAGDTEAFF.

The chain couples TRBV28 to TRBJ2-7; 12 positions match TRBD2. The CDR3 is 20 residues long. The germline V gene encodes CDR1 MDHEN and CDR2 SYDVKM. The junction had 18 bases not matched to a gene; V was cut back by 4 bases and J by 2 bases. Here the CDR3 DNA reads TGTGCCAGCAGTTCCCCCCTGGGGGGGACTAGCGGGTCTAGCCCCTACGAGCAGTACTTC. Its protein is CASSSPLGGTSGSSPYEQYF.

The chain is built from TRBV25-1 and TRBJ2-5; 9 bases align to TRBD2. Near its end, the DNA agrees better with TRBJ2-7, so the J call may be wrong. The CDR3 sequence is 15 residues long. Germline CDR1 reads MGHDK; CDR2 reads SYGVNS. CDR3 loop: CASSDPRLAAYEQYF. The CDR3 region has the DNA TGTGCCAGCAGTGACCCGAGACTAGCGGCCTACGAGCAGTACTTC.

Concerning this clone itself: Other DNA sequences in the sample encode the same CDR3. V usage is TRBV5-1 and J usage is TRBJ2-1, with TRBD2 matching 15 bases. Germline V gene lookup returns CDR1 SGHRS and CDR2 YFSETQ. The trim removed 4 bases at V and 7 bases at J, leaving 6 bases unmatched. The CDR3 is 16 residues long. As DNA, the CDR3 is TGCGCCAGCAGCCCGGGACTAGCGGGAGGAGGGAATGAGCAGTTCTTC. Translated, it gives CASSPGLAGGGNEQFF.

The chain is built from TRBV15 and TRBJ2-3; 13 bases fit TRBD2. The J segment lost 2 bases and the V segment lost 2 bases, leaving 7 bases of the junction unmatched. The CDR3 loop spans 18 amino acids. CDR1 and CDR2 from the germline V gene are LNHNV and YYDKDF (reference sequence). In nucleotides, the CDR3 is TGTGCCACCAGCAGACCCTTGGGACTAGCGGGAAACACAGATACGCAGTATTTT. Protein: CATSRPLGLAGNTDTQYF.

The chain has TRBV29-1 and TRBJ2-1; 9 positions agree with TRBD2. The CDR3 totals 14 residues. Germline trimming cut 7 bases from V and 6 bases from J; bases unmatched to any gene: 10. Germline CDR1 SQVTM, CDR2 ANQGSEA. CDR3 region: CSGGEREVPNEQFF. In DNA form, the CDR3 reads TGCAGCGGTGGGGAGCGGGAGGTCCCCAATGAGCAGTTCTTC.

The chain couples TRBV10-3 to TRBJ2-2, with TRBD2 matching 11 bases. This CDR3 is built from 16 residues. V lost 0 bases and J lost 7; bases outside the gene matches: 4. Germline loops: CDR1 ENHRY, CDR2 SYGVKD. CDR3 nucleotides: TGTGCCATCAGTGAGTCGGCTAGCGGGAGGATCGGGGAGCTGTTTTTT. Protein: CAISESASGRIGELFF.

This clone showed up just once. The rearrangement uses TRBV7-2 and TRBJ2-7; D is uncertain. Germline loops: CDR1 SGHTA, CDR2 FQGNSA. The V end lost 3 bases, the J end lost 2 bases, and 11 bases lay between the germline ends. CDR3 length: 14 residues. Written as DNA, the CDR3 is TGTGCCAGCAGCTTTGCCCCTCGTGCCTACGAGCAGTACTTC. Its translation: CASSFAPRAYEQYF. Drawing the rest from reference TRBV7-2 and TRBJ2-7, the complete variable domain is GAGVSQSPSNKVTEKGKDVELRCDPISGHTALYWYRQSLGQGLEFLIYFQGNSAPDKSGLPSDRFSAERTGGSVSTLTIQRTQQEDSAVYLCASSFAPRAYEQYFGPGTRLTVT.

The chain is built from TRBV2 and TRBJ2-2; 8 positions match TRBD2. Germline CDR1 reads SNHLY; CDR2 reads FYNNEI. This CDR3 contains 15 residues. The V segment lost 10 bases and the J segment 0 bases; nucleotides outside the gene matches: 7. The CDR3 protein is CATRTGLANTGELFF. The CDR3 region has the DNA TGTGCCACCCGAACGGGACTAGCGAACACCGGGGAGCTGTTTTTT. The variable domain in full, with the rest retrieved from reference TRBV2 and TRBJ2-2, is EPEVTQTPSHQVTQMGQEVILRCVPISNHLYFYWYRQILGQKVEFLVSFYNNEISEKSEIFDDQFSVERPDGSNFTLKIRSTKLEDSAMYFCATRTGLANTGELFFGEGSRLTVL.

The chain recombines TRBV28 with TRBJ2-6; D gene unclear. Trimming stripped 3 bases from V and 0 bases from J, with 6 bases between. Germline CDR1 reads MDHEN; CDR2 reads SYDVKM. The CDR3 loop spans 15 amino acids. The CDR3 sequence: CASSFANSGANVLTF. As DNA, the CDR3 is TGTGCCAGCAGTTTTGCCAACTCTGGGGCCAACGTCCTGACTTTC.

CDR3 bases: TGTGCCAGTAGTCTCCGCCGTACGGGGGGCATCCTGAGCTCTGGAAACACCATATATTTT. Residues: CASSLRRTGGILSSGNTIYF. The gene calls are TRBV19 and TRBJ1-3; D is perhaps TRBD1 (6 bases). The germline CDR1 and CDR2 sequences are LNHDA and SQIVND (reference sequence). Trimming shortened V by 5 bases and J by 0 bases, and 26 bases separated the two germline ends. CDR3 length: 20 amino acids.

Here the CDR3 reads CASSQAGTGGNTIYF. CDR3 DNA sequence: TGTGCCAGCAGCCAAGCCGGGACAGGGGGAAACACCATATATTTT. This chain uses TRBV14 with TRBJ1-3; 9 nucleotides agree with TRBD1. The CDR3 runs to 15 residues. J was trimmed by 4 bases and V by 1 base; bases with no gene match: 2. CDR1 and CDR2 (germline): SGHDN, FVKESK.

The chain uses TRBV18 and TRBJ1-5, with D tentatively TRBD1 (5 bases). This CDR3 region has 16 residues. The germline V gene encodes CDR1 KGHSH and CDR2 LQKENI. V gave up 2 bases and J gave up 4 bases, with 15 bases separating them. The CDR3 DNA is TGTGCCAGCTCACCAGAGATCGGGGGGAGTAATCAGCCCCAGCATTTT. This codes for CASSPEIGGSNQPQHF.

This rearrangement joins TRBV18 to TRBJ2-7, with a weak D call TRBD1 (5 bases). With 3 bases removed from V and 0 bases from J, the gap between germline ends came to 9 bases. CDR3 size: 14 residues. The V gene's germline CDR1 is KGHSH and CDR2 LQKENI. The CDR3 is CASSPTATSYEQYF. In DNA, the CDR3 is TGTGCCAGCTCACCGACAGCTACCTCCTACGAGCAGTACTTC. Looking up the rest from reference TRBV18 and TRBJ2-7 gives the full variable domain: NAGVMQNPRHLVRRRGQEARLRCSPMKGHSHVYWYRQLPEEGLKFMVYLQKENIIDESGMPKERFSAEFPKEGPSILRIQQVVRGDSAAYFCASSPTATSYEQYFGPGTRLTVT.

Worth noting for this clone: Other DNA sequences in the sample encode the same CDR3. The J gene is TRBJ2-1, the V gene TRBV28; D gene unclear. Trimming shortened V by 5 bases and J by 6 bases, and 5 bases separated the two germline ends. The CDR3 covers 11 residues. CDR1 is MDHEN and CDR2 is SYDVKM in the germline V gene. CDR3 sequence: CASSGINEQFF. In nucleotides, the CDR3 is TGTGCCAGCAGTGGGATCAATGAGCAGTTCTTC. Combining the CDR3 with reference TRBV28 and TRBJ2-1 gives the whole variable domain DVKVTQSSRYLVKRTGEKVFLECVQDMDHENMFWYRQDPGLGLRLIYFSYDVKMKEKGDIPEGYSVSREKKERFSLILESASTNQTSMYLCASSGINEQFFGPGTRLTVL.

V is TRBV5-1 and J is TRBJ2-1; no clear D gene. The V gene's germline CDR1 is SGHRS and CDR2 YFSETQ. This CDR3 has 17 residues. The V and J ends lost 4 bases and 1 base respectively, with 18 bases between them. The CDR3 loop is CASSPDTAPLSYNEQFF. The CDR3 bases are TGCGCCAGCAGCCCAGATACAGCGCCGCTGTCCTACAATGAGCAGTTCTTC.

The chain employs TRBV6-1 and TRBJ2-5, with 10 positions matching TRBD2. V lost 4 bases to trimming and J lost 2 bases; unmatched junction nucleotides: 7. The CDR3 contains 16 residues. Germline assignment: CDR1 MNHNS and CDR2 SASEGT. Here the CDR3 DNA reads TGTGCCAGCAGTGCCGGACTAGCGGCGTATCAAGAGACCCAGTACTTC. It yields the protein CASSAGLAAYQETQYF.

The V call is TRBV9, the J call TRBJ1-1; 7 bases line up with TRBD1. The CDR3 has 15 residues. Germline CDR1 reads SGDLS; CDR2 reads YYNGEE. J was trimmed by 1 base and V by 1 base; bases with no gene match: 4. The CDR3 coding sequence is TGTGCCAGCAGCGTAACGGGACAGTCGAACACTGAAGCTTTCTTT. Amino acid sequence: CASSVTGQSNTEAFF.

This sequence joins TRBV7-2 and TRBJ1-1; possible D gene TRBD1, 6 bases. This CDR3 has 17 residues. Germline CDR1 SGHTA, CDR2 FQGNSA. V was pared by 2 bases and J by 1 base, with 17 bases between. DNA for the CDR3: TGTGCCAGCAGCTTATACGGGGGGACACATAAGAACACTGAAGCTTTCTTT. Encoded protein: CASSLYGGTHKNTEAFF.